Reported below is one TCR beta chain. The antigen is not known. Healthy bone marrow donors formed the donor group. Primers for the PCR totalled 60 Vbeta and 13 Jbeta. TCRdb's table, derived via immunoSEQ multiplex PCR, lists solely in-frame clones and lacks some. The table shows about 160,000 clones, with around 76% occurring only once. The CDR3 has 18 amino acids. CDR1 is MDHEN and CDR2 is SYDVKM in the germline V gene. The J segment lost 0 bases and the V segment lost 6 bases, leaving 10 bases of the junction unmatched. The sample originates from a study of cytomegalovirus exposure and HLA in healthy donors. Study-wide findings and caveats: Listed as cytomegalovirus-associated were around 160 TCR beta chains. Reportedly, diagnosis of cytomegalovirus status by the classifier showed high specificity and sensitivity.

This clonotype was obtained from a man aged 60 to 75 in good health and CMV-seronegative. The V gene is TRBV28, the J gene TRBJ2-1; 11 bases are shared with TRBD2. Sequenced sample: PBMCs. In DNA, the CDR3 is TGTGCCAGCAGCCCCGGACTAGCGGGTATGAGCTCCTACAATGAGCAGTTCTTC. It yields the protein CASSPGLAGMSSYNEQFF.